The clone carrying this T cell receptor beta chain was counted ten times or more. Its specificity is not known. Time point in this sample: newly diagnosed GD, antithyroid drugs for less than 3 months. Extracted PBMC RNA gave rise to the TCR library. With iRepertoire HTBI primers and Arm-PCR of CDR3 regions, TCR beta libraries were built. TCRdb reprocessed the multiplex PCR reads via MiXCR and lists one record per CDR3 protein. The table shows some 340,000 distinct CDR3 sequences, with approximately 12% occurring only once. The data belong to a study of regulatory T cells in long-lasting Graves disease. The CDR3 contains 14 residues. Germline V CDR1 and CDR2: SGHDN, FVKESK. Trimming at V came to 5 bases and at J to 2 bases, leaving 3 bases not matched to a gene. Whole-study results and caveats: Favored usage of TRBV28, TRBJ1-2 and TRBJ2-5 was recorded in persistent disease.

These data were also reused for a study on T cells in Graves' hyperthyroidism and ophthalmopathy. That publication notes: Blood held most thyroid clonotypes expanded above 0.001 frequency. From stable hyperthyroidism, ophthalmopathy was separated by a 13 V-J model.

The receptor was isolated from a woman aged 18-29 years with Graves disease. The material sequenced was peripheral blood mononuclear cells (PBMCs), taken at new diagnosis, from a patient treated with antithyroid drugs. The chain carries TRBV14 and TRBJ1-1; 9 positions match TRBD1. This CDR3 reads CASSKDRGNTEAFF. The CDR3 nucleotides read TGTGCCAGCAGCAAGGACAGGGGTAACACTGAAGCTTTCTTT.